The 8 T cell receptor beta chains given below trace back to one sample, sequenced in a study of cytomegalovirus exposure and HLA in healthy donors. Libraries were prepared by immunoSEQ multiplex PCR; TCRdb keeps only in-frame clonotypes and omits some of them. The sample shows about 150,000 clones, around 83% of them seen only once. What was sequenced was PBMCs. The receptors were gathered from a human donor in good health.

CDR3 sequence reads: CASSVASGRTWGGELFF. The CDR3 coding sequence is TGTGCCAGCAGCGTAGCTAGCGGGAGGACCTGGGGCGGGGAGCTGTTTTTT. The chain links TRBV9 to TRBJ2-2, with TRBD2 matching over 11 bases. V shed 0 bases and J 7 bases; nucleotides not matched to a gene: 8. This CDR3 spans 17 amino acids. Germline V gene sequence: CDR1 SGDLS, CDR2 YYNGEE.

This clone was detected once. V usage is TRBV5-4 and J usage is TRBJ2-7, with 7 nucleotides matching TRBD2. CDR1 and CDR2 (germline): SGHNT, YYREEE (reference sequence). This CDR3 has 16 amino acids. V lost 0 bases and J lost 4; bases outside the gene matches: 10. The CDR3 spells CASSLAQASGDYEQYF. CDR3 DNA sequence: TGTGCCAGCAGCTTGGCTCAGGCTAGCGGAGATTACGAGCAGTACTTC.

The gene calls are TRBV5-1 and TRBJ1-2; no definite D call. CDR3 length: 15 amino acids. V was pared by 4 bases and J by 0 bases, with 13 bases between. Per the germline V gene, CDR1 is SGHRS and CDR2 is YFSETQ. This CDR3 reads CASSPVPGANYGYTF. For the CDR3, the DNA is TGCGCCAGCAGCCCCGTTCCGGGAGCTAACTATGGCTACACCTTC.

This clone was recorded only once. The V and J genes are TRBV21-1 and TRBJ1-2; the D call in the table, TRBD1, was not verified against the DNA. TRBV21-1 represents a pseudogene. CDR3 length equals 14 residues. The CDR3 sequence: CASSKGTSNYGYTF. Written as DNA, the CDR3 is TGTGCCAGCAGCAAAGGAACCAGTAACTATGGCTACACCTTC.

This chain uses TRBV28 with TRBJ1-5; D is undetermined. V shed 8 bases and J shed 0 bases, with 14 bases lying between them. Germline lookup yields CDR1 MDHEN and CDR2 SYDVKM. There are 15 residues in the CDR3. CDR3 region: CASREEADSNQPQHF. DNA of the CDR3: TGTGCCAGCCGCGAGGAGGCCGATAGCAATCAGCCCCAGCATTTT. The whole variable domain, remainder taken from reference TRBV28 and TRBJ1-5, is DVKVTQSSRYLVKRTGEKVFLECVQDMDHENMFWYRQDPGLGLRLIYFSYDVKMKEKGDIPEGYSVSREKKERFSLILESASTNQTSMYLCASREEADSNQPQHFGDGTRLSIL.

The CDR3 here is CASSQDGPGGETQYF. CDR3 coding DNA: TGCGCCAGCAGCCAAGATGGGCCTGGGGGGGAGACCCAGTACTTC. The V gene is TRBV4-1, the J gene TRBJ2-5; possibly TRBD2 for D (6 bases). Germline-derived CDR1 and CDR2 are MGHRA and YSYEKL. The CDR3 has 15 amino acids. V was clipped by 0 bases and J by 5 bases, with 13 bases between them.

V and J are TRBV29-1 and TRBJ1-1, with D possibly TRBD1 on 6 matching bases. Germline loops: CDR1 SQVTM, CDR2 ANQGSEA. The CDR3 contains 9 residues. Trimming cost V 6 bases and J 8 bases, with 7 bases left between them. The CDR3 protein is CSVDREAFF. CDR3 nucleotides: TGCAGCGTGGACAGAGAAGCTTTCTTT.

This sequence joins TRBV4-1 and TRBJ1-1, with a tentative D call TRBD1 (5 bases). The CDR3 totals 16 residues. V lost 6 bases and J lost 1, with 18 bases in between. Looked up from germline, CDR1 is MGHRA and CDR2 is YSYEKL. As DNA, the CDR3 is TGCGCCAGCAGACGATCGGGAGGGGCGAAGAACACTGAAGCTTTCTTT. It yields the protein CASRRSGGAKNTEAFF.